This record covers a single T cell receptor (beta chain). The CDR3 contains 13 residues. Trimming stripped 2 bases from V and 1 base from J, with 6 bases between. CDR1 is SGHRS and CDR2 is YFSETQ in the germline V gene. 60 Vbeta and 13 Jbeta primers were used in PCR. Assay: immunoSEQ multiplex PCR; the TCRdb copy retains only in-frame clones and omits some. The sample gives hundreds of thousands of clones, roughly 90% of which show up once; approximately 1% is in the top ten. This record comes from a study of cytomegalovirus exposure and HLA in healthy donors. Overall study context: Earlier, 95 million to 130 million unique TCR beta sequences were recovered from about 179 million T cells by an analysis.

The TCR sequence derives from a woman younger than 35 in good health and CMV-seronegative. The material sequenced was PBMCs. V usage is TRBV5-1 and J usage is TRBJ2-5; D ambiguous. This CDR3 reads CASSLTVQETQYF. The CDR3 DNA follows: TGCGCCAGCAGCTTAACAGTCCAAGAGACCCAGTACTTC.